The entry that follows covers one T cell receptor beta chain sequence. Its antigen is still unknown. Researchers reported that TCR beta cDNA libraries carried unique molecular identifiers. A single record per CDR3 protein comes from TCRdb applying MiXCR to the PCR reads. The sample shows some 690,000 distinct CDR3 sequences, 59% of them seen only once. The data were taken from a study of post-analysis software for immune sequencing data. Study-wide results and limits: Compared with controls, patients had more of about 5 TRBV segments, including TRBV5-6, TRBV5-1 and TRBV20-1.

The CDR3 length is 16 residues. The germline V and J ends were trimmed by 3 bases and 2 bases, with 17 bases remaining between them. The clonotype originates from a girl aged 2 to 10 with multiple sclerosis. The specimen was blood. This chain links TRBV12-3 or TRBV12-4 with TRBJ2-7, with a tentative D call TRBD1 (6 bases). The DNA for the CDR3 is TGTGCCAGCAGTTTCTTGGCAACGACAGGTACCTACGAGCAGTACTTC. It yields the protein CASSFLATTGTYEQYF.